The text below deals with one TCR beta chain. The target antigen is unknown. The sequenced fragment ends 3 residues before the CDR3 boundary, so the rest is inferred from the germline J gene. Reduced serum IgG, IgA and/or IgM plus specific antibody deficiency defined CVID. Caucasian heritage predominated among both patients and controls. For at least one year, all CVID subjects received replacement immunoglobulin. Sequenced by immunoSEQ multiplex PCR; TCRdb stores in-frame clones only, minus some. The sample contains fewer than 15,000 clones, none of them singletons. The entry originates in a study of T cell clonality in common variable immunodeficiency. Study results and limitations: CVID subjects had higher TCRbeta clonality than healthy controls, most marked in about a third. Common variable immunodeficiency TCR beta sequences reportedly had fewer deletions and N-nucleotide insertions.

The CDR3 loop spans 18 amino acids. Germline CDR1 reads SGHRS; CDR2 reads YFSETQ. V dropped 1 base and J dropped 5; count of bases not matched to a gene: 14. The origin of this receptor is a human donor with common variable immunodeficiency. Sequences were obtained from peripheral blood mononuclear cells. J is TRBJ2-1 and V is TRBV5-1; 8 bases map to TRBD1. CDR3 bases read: TGCGCCAGCAGCTTGTGGGGACCACCGGGACAGGCTAACAATGAG. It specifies CASSLWGPPGQANNE. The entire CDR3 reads CASSLWGPPGQANNEQFF. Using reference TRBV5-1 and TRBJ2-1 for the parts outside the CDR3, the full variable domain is KAGVTQTPRYLIKTRGQQVTLSCSPISGHRSVSWYQQTPGQGLQFLFEYFSETQRNKGNFPGRFSGRQFSNSRSEMNVSTLELGDSALYLCASSLWGPPGQANNEQFFGPGTRLTVL.